The next 21 T cell receptor beta chains were all read from a single sample in a study of T cell repertoires in cytomegalovirus infection. One entry per CDR3 protein results from TCRdb running MiXCR on the reads. The sample has fewer than 300,000 distinct CDR3 sequences, around 25% seen once; the top ten hold about 15%. The sequenced material came from PBMCs. These receptor sequences come from a human donor in good health (CMV status not recorded). Some clones in this sample may be carry-over from other donors' samples.

This clonotype was observed many times. This rearrangement joins TRBV7-3 to TRBJ2-7; D unresolved. The CDR3 has 12 amino acids. V shed 5 bases and J shed 5 bases, with 10 bases lying between them. Germline assignment: CDR1 SGHTA and CDR2 FQGTGA. Here the CDR3 DNA reads TGTGCCAGCAGCCCAGGTTTCCACGAGCAGTACTTC. Its protein is CASSPGFHEQYF. Full variable domain (outside the CDR3, taken from reference TRBV7-3 and TRBJ2-7): GAGVSQTPSNKVTEKGKYVELRCDPISGHTALYWYRQSLGQGPEFLIYFQGTGAADDSGLPNDRFFAVRPEGSVSTLKIQRTERGDSAVYLCASSPGFHEQYFGPGTRLTVT.

In this sample, this clonotype turned up a few times. The chain is built from TRBV7-9 and TRBJ1-1; D is undetermined. There are 15 residues in the CDR3. The V gene lost 5 bases and the J gene lost 5 bases, with 18 bases spanning the gap. From germline, CDR1 is SEHNR and CDR2 FQNEAQ (reference sequence). The CDR3 nucleotides are TGTGCCAGCAGCCCCCAAGATAATCTGCCAACTGAAGCTTTCTTT. It is translated as CASSPQDNLPTEAFF.

This clonotype was found a few times. CDR3 amino acids: CASSYSIRGRYNEQFF. DNA for the CDR3: TGTGCCAGCAGTTACTCGATCCGCGGACGTTACAATGAGCAGTTCTTC. V and J are TRBV6-6 and TRBJ2-1, with D uncertain. The V gene's germline CDR1 is MNHNY and CDR2 SVGAGI (reference sequence). The CDR3 runs 16 residues. Trimming stripped 0 bases from V and 4 bases from J, with 13 bases between.

On this clonotype itself: Possible read error: a much larger clone is one base away. V is TRBV11-2 and J is TRBJ2-3; possibly TRBD2 for D (6 bases). The CDR3 has 16 residues. V lost 4 bases to trimming and J lost 2 bases, with 16 bases between them. From germline, CDR1 is SGHAT and CDR2 FQNNGV. The CDR3 DNA reads as TGTGCCAGCAGCTACCGACTAACGGGAGACACAGATACGCAGTATTTT. Its translation is CASSYRLTGDTDTQYF.

This clonotype has more than one count but fewer than ten. The chain is built from TRBV6-1 and TRBJ2-7, with 8 bases identical to TRBD1. J lost 6 bases, V lost 5 bases, and 6 bases had no gene match. Germline CDR1 reads MNHNS; CDR2 reads SASEGT. The CDR3 runs 13 residues. This CDR3 is CASSWAGGREQYF. For the CDR3, the DNA is TGTGCCAGCAGTTGGGCAGGGGGCCGCGAGCAGTACTTC.

The chain couples TRBV24-1 to TRBJ1-2; the D gene is possibly TRBD1 (5 bases). V lost 1 base, J lost 6 bases, and 8 bases lay in between. Germline loops: CDR1 KGHDR, CDR2 SFDVKD. The CDR3 runs to 13 residues. CDR3 in DNA: TGTGCCACCAGTGATTTCTCGGGGGATGGCTACACCTTC. Translating it yields CATSDFSGDGYTF.

Many counts were recorded for this clonotype. CDR3 nucleotide sequence: TGTGCCAGCAGGCAACGGGACAGGGGGGACACCGGGGAGCTGTTTTTT. This codes for CASRQRDRGDTGELFF. This chain links TRBV27 with TRBJ2-2, with 11 bases matching TRBD1. The CDR3 length is 16 residues. Germline trimming cut 6 bases from V and 3 bases from J; bases unmatched to any gene: 6. Germline V gives CDR1 MNHEY, CDR2 SMNVEV (reference sequence).

The rearrangement links TRBV12-3 or TRBV12-4 to TRBJ2-1; D is perhaps TRBD1 (6 bases). The CDR3 extends over 14 amino acids. The V gene lost 8 bases and the J gene lost 2 bases, with 13 bases spanning the gap. The CDR3 nucleotides read TGTGCCAGCCGAAGGACAGACCCCTACAATGAGCAGTTCTTC. Protein sequence: CASRRTDPYNEQFF.

Only a few counts were recorded for this clonotype. The genes are TRBV2 and TRBJ2-7, with 9 bases aligning to TRBD1. The germline V gene has CDR1 SNHLY and CDR2 FYNNEI. CDR3 size: 14 residues. V trimming: 6 bases; J trimming: 2 bases; junction bases outside the gene matches: 5. In nucleotides, the CDR3 is TGTGCCAGCAGCCACCGGGACAGGGCCTACGAGCAGTACTTC. Its protein product is CASSHRDRAYEQYF.

This clonotype has just a few counts. The chain carries TRBV7-8 and TRBJ1-3, with D perhaps matching TRBD1 (5 bases). Germline V gives CDR1 SGHVS, CDR2 FQNEAQ. This CDR3 region has 19 residues. V was pared by 5 bases and J by 0 bases, with 23 bases between. The chain's CDR3 is CASSLSGGPFSVSGNTIYF. CDR3 in DNA: TGTGCCAGCAGCCTCAGCGGGGGACCGTTCTCTGTCTCTGGAAACACCATATATTTT.

The chain joins TRBV28 to TRBJ2-6, with TRBD1 matching over 10 bases. The CDR3 is 15 amino acids. Germline loops: CDR1 MDHEN, CDR2 SYDVKM. J lost 6 bases, V lost 5 bases, and 4 bases had no gene match. The CDR3 here is CASSRQGAKANVLTF. CDR3 DNA: TGTGCCAGCAGTCGACAGGGGGCGAAGGCCAACGTCCTGACTTTC. Looking up the rest from reference TRBV28 and TRBJ2-6 gives the full variable domain: DVKVTQSSRYLVKRTGEKVFLECVQDMDHENMFWYRQDPGLGLRLIYFSYDVKMKEKGDIPEGYSVSREKKERFSLILESASTNQTSMYLCASSRQGAKANVLTFGAGSRLTVL.

This sequence joins TRBV2 and TRBJ2-3; 7 bases agree with TRBD2. The CDR3 runs 15 residues. After removal of 6 bases from V and 0 bases from J, the junction contained 6 bases not matched to a gene. The germline gives CDR1 SNHLY, CDR2 FYNNEI. For the CDR3, the DNA is TGTGCCAGCAGGGACCCGGGAGGAAGCACAGATACGCAGTATTTT. As protein: CASRDPGGSTDTQYF.

This clonotype was counted at least ten times. The rearrangement links TRBV7-3 to TRBJ2-1; no definite D call. V was trimmed by 5 bases and J by 6 bases, leaving 8 bases between them. CDR3 length equals 12 residues. CDR1 is SGHTA and CDR2 is FQGTGA in the germline V gene. The chain's CDR3 is CASSGPSNEQFF. The DNA for the CDR3 is TGTGCCAGCAGCGGCCCCTCCAATGAGCAGTTCTTC.

This clonotype was recorded many times. The chain combines TRBV28 with TRBJ2-7; D possibly uses TRBD1 or TRBD2 (6 bases each). The CDR3 runs 14 residues. Germline CDR1 and CDR2: MDHEN and SYDVKM. Trimming took 7 bases from V and 0 from J, leaving 13 bases between them. Here the CDR3 DNA reads TGTGCCAGCACGAAGGGGGGTCTCTCCTACGAGCAGTACTTC. As protein: CASTKGGLSYEQYF.

This clonotype was seen repeatedly, ten times or more. The rearrangement uses TRBV7-2 and TRBJ2-3; 8 positions agree with TRBD2. Per the germline V gene, CDR1 is SGHTA and CDR2 is FQGNSA. With 4 bases clipped from V and 2 bases from J, the junction kept 8 bases outside the gene matches. The CDR3 contains 16 residues. CDR3 in DNA: TGTGCCAGCAGCTCTGCGTTACTAGCGGACACAGATACGCAGTATTTT. This gives the protein CASSSALLADTDTQYF.

This clonotype was found many times. The V and J genes are TRBV28 and TRBJ1-5; maybe TRBD1 (5 bases). Germline lookup yields CDR1 MDHEN and CDR2 SYDVKM. Between the trimmed V and J ends, which lost 2 bases and 5 bases, there was a span of 16 bases. The CDR3 loop spans 16 amino acids. The CDR3 DNA sequence: TGTGCCAGCAGTTTAGGGCCACAGCCGGGGGATCAGCCCCAGCATTTT. The encoded protein is CASSLGPQPGDQPQHF.

This clonotype came up many times. The chain couples TRBV12-3 or TRBV12-4 to TRBJ2-3, with a possible D match to TRBD1 (5 bases). CDR3 length: 16 residues. V was clipped by 3 bases and J by 1 base, with 14 bases between them. The CDR3 DNA reads as TGTGCCAGCAGTTTGGGCAGGGTAGTCGGCACAGATACGCAGTATTTT. This translates into CASSLGRVVGTDTQYF.

This chain connects TRBV6-2 or TRBV6-3 to TRBJ1-1; perhaps TRBD1 as D (6 bases). The CDR3 runs to 17 residues. V dropped 0 bases and J dropped 5 bases, with 19 bases sitting between them. CDR1 and CDR2 (germline): MNHEY, SVGEGT. The CDR3 DNA is TGTGCCAGCAGTTACTCGAATCATCGGGGGCGCCGGACTGAAGCTTTCTTT. Translated, it gives CASSYSNHRGRRTEAFF.

The chain's CDR3 is CASSLRLAREQYF. DNA of the CDR3: TGTGCCAGCAGCCTGAGACTAGCACGGGAGCAGTACTTC. The gene calls are TRBV7-2 and TRBJ2-7; 7 nucleotides align to TRBD2. CDR1 SGHTA and CDR2 FQGNSA come from the germline V gene. The V gene end was trimmed by 5 bases and the J gene end by 7 bases; junction bases not matched to a gene: 8. This CDR3 spans 13 amino acids.

This clonotype was detected a few times. This chain connects TRBV7-3 to TRBJ2-5; possible D gene TRBD1, 6 bases. The CDR3 length is 14 residues. Germline CDR1 reads SGHTA; CDR2 reads FQGTGA. V was pared by 2 bases and J by 5 bases, with 12 bases between. This CDR3 reads CASSLQGLVETQYF. The CDR3 DNA is TGTGCCAGCAGCTTACAGGGGTTGGTGGAGACCCAGTACTTC.

This clonotype was counted between two and nine times. CDR3 nucleotides: TGTGCCAGCAGTCGGGACAGGGGCAGAGAGACCCAGTACTTC. Translation: CASSRDRGRETQYF. The J gene is TRBJ2-5, the V gene TRBV28; 10 nucleotides line up with TRBD1. V shed 5 bases, J shed 4 bases, and the junction held 4 bases outside the gene matches. The germline V gene encodes CDR1 MDHEN and CDR2 SYDVKM. CDR3 size: 14 residues.